The 28 T cell receptor beta chains in this list originate from one sample, sequenced in a study of blood T cell repertoires in COVID-19. Sequencing used immunoSEQ multiplex PCR; TCRdb keeps in-frame clones, though not all of them. Among 110,000 or so clones listed, less than 85% were seen once. Sequenced input: peripheral blood. All receptors come from a human donor in a cohort sampled during active COVID-19.

The J gene is TRBJ2-1, the V gene TRBV3-1 (or the pseudogene TRBV3-2); TRBD1 aligns across 9 bases. This CDR3 comprises 17 residues. Germline V lookup: CDR1 LGHDT, CDR2 YNNKEL (reference sequence). Losses at the gene ends were 5 bases for V and 8 bases for J; bases not matched to a gene: 16. CDR3 in DNA: TGTGCCAGCAGCAACTTCCGGACAGGGGAGTTTATCGATGAGCAGTTCTTC. Protein product: CASSNFRTGEFIDEQFF.

This clone showed up just a few times. V usage is TRBV5-1 and J usage is TRBJ2-4; TRBD1 aligns across 9 bases. This CDR3 comprises 14 residues. Germline CDR1 and CDR2: SGHRS and YFSETQ. V lost 1 base to trimming and J lost 8 bases; unmatched junction nucleotides: 4. The CDR3 spells CASSLWGQGDIQYF. The CDR3, as DNA: TGCGCCAGCAGCTTGTGGGGACAGGGTGACATTCAGTACTTC.

The rearrangement links TRBV6-6 to TRBJ2-1; TRBD2 aligns across 10 bases. Per germline, CDR1 MNHNY and CDR2 SVGAGI (reference sequence). The CDR3 totals 13 residues. V lost 6 bases and J lost 7; bases outside the gene matches: 3. In nucleotides, the CDR3 is TGTGCCAGCAGGGGACTAGCGTGGAATGAGCAGTTCTTC. This encodes CASRGLAWNEQFF.

The V gene is TRBV9, the J gene TRBJ1-2; TRBD1 matches 8 bases. This CDR3 is built from 15 residues. CDR1 is SGDLS and CDR2 is YYNGEE in the germline V gene. Losses at the gene ends were 3 bases for V and 0 bases for J; bases not matched to a gene: 4. The DNA for the CDR3 is TGTGCCAGCAGCGGACGGACAGGGACTAACTATGGCTACACCTTC. Translated: CASSGRTGTNYGYTF.

The rearrangement joins TRBV6-5 to TRBJ2-5, with 8 bases matching TRBD1. CDR1 is MNHEY and CDR2 is SVGAGI in the germline V gene. The CDR3 totals 12 residues. V was pared by 5 bases and J by 5 bases, with 1 base of the junction left unmatched. The CDR3 loop is CASSRQGETQYF. CDR3 DNA: TGTGCCAGCAGTCGACAGGGGGAGACCCAGTACTTC.

The chain is built from TRBV28 and TRBJ2-2, with D possibly TRBD2 on 6 matching bases. Trimming stripped 6 bases from V and 3 bases from J, with 8 bases between. Germline V gene lookup returns CDR1 MDHEN and CDR2 SYDVKM. There are 13 residues in the CDR3. CDR3 in DNA: TGTGCCAGCAGCCGGAGGGACACCGGGGAGCTGTTTTTT. Protein sequence: CASSRRDTGELFF.

Note on this clone: An end of the junction differs from the germline gene, which may be a read error. The chain combines TRBV5-1 with TRBJ2-4; D is perhaps TRBD2 (5 bases). The CDR3 loop spans 12 amino acids. Germline lookup yields CDR1 SGHRS and CDR2 YFSETQ. The DNA of the CDR3 is TGCGCCAGCAGCTTGGCCGGGGTGGGGTTGGTCTTC. Protein: CASSLAGVGLVF.

The CDR3 DNA reads TGTGCCGTAGGAGGAGGGGGGGGACCAGAGACCCAGTACTTC. Its protein product is CAVGGGGGPETQYF. This rearrangement joins TRBV19 to TRBJ2-5; weak D call: TRBD2 (7 bases). In germline, CDR1 is LNHDA, CDR2 SQIVND (reference sequence). V lost 11 bases, J lost 4 bases, and 20 bases lay in between. This CDR3 has 14 amino acids.

The rearrangement links TRBV6-2 or TRBV6-3 to TRBJ1-1; tentative D call: TRBD1 (5 bases). This CDR3 comprises 13 residues. Trimming pared 5 bases from V and 4 bases from J, leaving 11 bases between. Germline CDR1 MNHEY, CDR2 SVGEGT. The CDR3 DNA reads TGTGCCAGCAGTAAGGACACGCGCACTGAAGCTTTCTTT. Protein product: CASSKDTRTEAFF.

The V gene is TRBV7-8, the J gene TRBJ1-5; a weak D match, TRBD1 (5 bases). The CDR3 has 16 amino acids. Trimming removed 4 bases from V and 9 bases from J, with 22 bases in between. Germline loops: CDR1 SGHVS, CDR2 FQNEAQ. Here the CDR3 DNA reads TGTGCCAGCAGCTCCGACTTGGTGGCGGGGCAATGGCCCCAGCATTTT. The encoded protein is CASSSDLVAGQWPQHF.

The rearrangement links TRBV6-6 to TRBJ1-5; 9 positions agree with TRBD1. Germline CDR1 is MNHNY and CDR2 is SVGAGI (reference sequence). This CDR3 region has 15 residues. The V segment lost 2 bases and the J segment 6 bases; nucleotides outside the gene matches: 5. CDR3 region: CASSYGDRGTQPQHF. CDR3 DNA: TGTGCCAGCAGTTACGGAGACAGGGGGACTCAGCCCCAGCATTTT.

The chain employs TRBV2 and TRBJ2-5; possibly TRBD1 for D (6 bases). Germline CDR1 SNHLY, CDR2 FYNNEI. V was shortened by 3 bases and J by 3 bases, with 8 bases between the two germline ends. The CDR3 length is 13 residues. The CDR3 is CASSDWTEETQYF. DNA for the CDR3: TGTGCCAGCAGTGACTGGACAGAAGAGACCCAGTACTTC.

This chain links TRBV5-1 with TRBJ2-7; tentative D call: TRBD1 (5 bases). CDR3 size: 14 residues. The germline gives CDR1 SGHRS, CDR2 YFSETQ. The V end was cut by 1 base, the J end by 3 bases, with 11 bases between. The CDR3: CASSLLQGDYEQYF. CDR3 coding DNA: TGCGCCAGCAGCTTGCTCCAGGGCGACTACGAGCAGTACTTC.

This chain links TRBV30 with TRBJ2-1; 7 bases line up with TRBD2. The germline CDR1 and CDR2 sequences are GTSNPN and SVGIG (reference sequence). The CDR3 loop spans 14 amino acids. J gave up 9 bases and V 2 bases, and 10 bases lay outside the gene matches. The CDR3: CAWSIPGRGTEQFF. The DNA of the CDR3 is TGTGCCTGGAGTATCCCAGGGAGGGGAACTGAGCAGTTCTTC.

The chain joins TRBV4-2 to TRBJ2-2; 11 bases agree with TRBD2. J gave up 3 bases and V 5 bases, and 2 bases lay outside the gene matches. The CDR3 sequence is 15 residues long. Germline lookup yields CDR1 LGHNA and CDR2 YNFKEQ. Here the CDR3 reads CASSAGLADTGELFF. CDR3 coding DNA: TGTGCCAGCAGCGCGGGACTAGCGGACACCGGGGAGCTGTTTTTT.

The chain is built from TRBV6-1 and TRBJ1-6, with D tentatively TRBD1 (5 bases). CDR3 length equals 16 residues. Looked up from germline, CDR1 is MNHNS and CDR2 is SASEGT. Between the trimmed V and J ends, which lost 3 bases and 0 bases, there was a span of 9 bases. In DNA form, the CDR3 reads TGTGCCAGCAGTGATTCCGGGGGCTCCTATAATTCACCCCTCCACTTT. It encodes CASSDSGGSYNSPLHF.

The rearrangement links TRBV2 to TRBJ1-1, with D possibly TRBD1 on 6 matching bases. V lost 6 bases to trimming and J lost 6 bases, with 14 bases between them. This CDR3 has 13 amino acids. Germline V lookup: CDR1 SNHLY, CDR2 FYNNEI. CDR3 sequence (DNA): TGTGCCAGCAGGGTAGGACAGATCCCTGAAGCTTTCTTT. Protein sequence: CASRVGQIPEAFF.

This sequence joins TRBV3-1 (or the pseudogene TRBV3-2) and TRBJ1-4, with no clear D. The germline V gene encodes CDR1 LGHDT and CDR2 YNNKEL (reference sequence). The V end was cut by 1 base, the J end by 1 base, with 7 bases between. The CDR3 totals 15 residues. The CDR3 region is CASSQGGLTNEKLFF. CDR3 DNA: TGTGCCAGCAGCCAAGGAGGTTTAACTAATGAAAAACTGTTTTTT.

The CDR3 loop is CASSLRLGDYSYEQYF. CDR3 sequence (DNA): TGTGCCAGCAGCTTGCGTCTGGGGGACTACTCCTACGAGCAGTACTTC. The rearrangement links TRBV5-4 to TRBJ2-7, with TRBD2 matching over 7 bases. CDR1 and CDR2 (germline): SGHNT, YYREEE (reference sequence). The length of the CDR3 is 16 residues. Trimming took 1 base from V and 0 from J; bases not matched to a gene: 7.

V and J are TRBV15 and TRBJ2-1; TRBD2 matches at 8 bases. Per germline, CDR1 LNHNV and CDR2 YYDKDF (reference sequence). The CDR3 totals 18 residues. The V segment lost 0 bases and the J segment 7 bases; nucleotides outside the gene matches: 14. The CDR3 loop reads CATSRDYPASGPLNEQFF. The CDR3 DNA sequence: TGTGCCACCAGCAGAGATTACCCGGCTAGCGGGCCGTTGAATGAGCAGTTCTTC.

A single count supports this clone. CDR3 region: CASSQEETGETNEKLFF. The CDR3 DNA sequence: TGCGCCAGCAGCCAAGAGGAGACAGGGGAAACTAATGAAAAACTGTTTTTT. The chain uses TRBV4-1 and TRBJ1-4; 8 bases are a match to TRBD1. The germline V gene has CDR1 MGHRA and CDR2 YSYEKL. The trim removed 0 bases at V and 1 base at J, leaving 4 bases unmatched. The CDR3 totals 17 residues.

This chain uses TRBV7-9 with TRBJ2-3, with 9 bases lining up with TRBD1. Trimming took 0 bases from V and 4 from J; bases not matched to a gene: 2. CDR1 is SEHNR, CDR2 FQNEAQ, per germline (reference sequence). The CDR3 length is 15 residues. The CDR3 nucleotides read TGTGCCAGCAGCTTAGCGACAGGGGGGGCAGATACGCAGTATTTT. Translated, it gives CASSLATGGADTQYF.

The chain uses TRBV6-2 or TRBV6-3 and TRBJ1-5; 9 nucleotides line up with TRBD1. V was pared by 5 bases and J by 6 bases, with 8 bases of the junction left unmatched. The CDR3 totals 15 residues. Germline V gene lookup returns CDR1 MNHEY and CDR2 SVGEGT. CDR3 bases: TGTGCCAGCAGTCGGGTGGGACAGGGAGGTCAGCCCCAGCATTTT. Amino acid sequence: CASSRVGQGGQPQHF.

The CDR3 is CASSIRGQNYEQYF. DNA of the CDR3: TGTGCCAGTAGTATACGGGGACAGAACTACGAGCAGTACTTC. The genes are TRBV19 and TRBJ2-7, with TRBD1 matching over 7 bases. Germline V gene sequence: CDR1 LNHDA, CDR2 SQIVND (reference sequence). This CDR3 region has 14 residues. Trimming at V came to 2 bases and at J to 3 bases, leaving 4 bases not matched to a gene.

J is TRBJ2-2 and V is TRBV30; TRBD2 aligns across 7 bases. V lost 5 bases to trimming and J lost 1 base; unmatched junction nucleotides: 7. Germline V gene data show CDR1 as GTSNPN and CDR2 as SVGIG (reference sequence). This CDR3 spans 15 amino acids. CDR3 DNA sequence: TGTGCCTGGGAGCCTCCGGGGGGGAACACCGGGGAGCTGTTTTTT. Protein sequence: CAWEPPGGNTGELFF.

This chain joins TRBV29-1 and TRBJ2-2; D is possibly TRBD1 (6 bases). The germline V and J ends were trimmed by 6 bases and 8 bases, with 13 bases remaining between them. The CDR3 runs to 12 residues. Germline loops: CDR1 SQVTM, CDR2 ANQGSEA. The CDR3 sequence: CSVDRNAGELFF. CDR3 DNA sequence: TGCAGCGTCGACAGGAATGCGGGGGAGCTGTTTTTT.

The gene calls are TRBV28 and TRBJ1-1, with D possibly being TRBD1 (6 bases). The germline V and J ends were trimmed by 4 bases and 5 bases, with 14 bases remaining between them. Germline V gives CDR1 MDHEN, CDR2 SYDVKM. The CDR3 runs 14 residues. In nucleotides, the CDR3 is TGTGCCAGCAGTTCTAGGGGGAGCATTACTGAAGCTTTCTTT. Translation: CASSSRGSITEAFF.

The chain combines TRBV7-6 with TRBJ1-4; 7 bases map to TRBD1. Germline CDR1 reads SGHVS; CDR2 reads FNYEAQ. V dropped 3 bases and J dropped 7; count of bases not matched to a gene: 8. The CDR3 contains 15 residues. CDR3: CASSFSQGKGEKLFF. DNA for the CDR3: TGTGCCAGCAGCTTTTCACAGGGGAAGGGTGAAAAACTGTTTTTT.